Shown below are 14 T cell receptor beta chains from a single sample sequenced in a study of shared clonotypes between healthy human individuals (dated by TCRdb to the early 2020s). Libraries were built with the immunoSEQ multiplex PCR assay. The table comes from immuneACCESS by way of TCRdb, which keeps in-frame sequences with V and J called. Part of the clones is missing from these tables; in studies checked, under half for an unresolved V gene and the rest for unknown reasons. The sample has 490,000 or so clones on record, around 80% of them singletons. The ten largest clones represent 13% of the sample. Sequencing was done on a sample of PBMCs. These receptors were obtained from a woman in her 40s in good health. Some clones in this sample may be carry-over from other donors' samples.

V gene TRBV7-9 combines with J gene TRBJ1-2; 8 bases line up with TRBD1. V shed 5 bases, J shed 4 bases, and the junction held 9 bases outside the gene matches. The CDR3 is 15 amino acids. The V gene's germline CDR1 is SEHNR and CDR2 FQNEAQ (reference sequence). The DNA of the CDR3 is TGTGCCAGCAGCCCACAGGGGGACGGTGGCTATGGCTACACCTTC. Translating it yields CASSPQGDGGYGYTF.

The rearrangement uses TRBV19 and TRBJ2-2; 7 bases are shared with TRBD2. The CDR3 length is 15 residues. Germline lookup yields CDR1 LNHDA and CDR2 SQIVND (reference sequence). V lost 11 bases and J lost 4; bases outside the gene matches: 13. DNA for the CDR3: TGTGCCGCAAGGCCGGCTAGCGGAGGCACCGGGGAGCTGTTTTTT. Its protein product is CAARPASGGTGELFF.

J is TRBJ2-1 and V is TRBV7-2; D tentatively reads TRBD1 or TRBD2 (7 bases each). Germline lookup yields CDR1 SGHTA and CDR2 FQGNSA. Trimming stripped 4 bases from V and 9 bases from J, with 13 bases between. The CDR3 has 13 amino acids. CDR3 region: CASSWSRGGEQFF. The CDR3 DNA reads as TGTGCCAGCAGCTGGAGCAGGGGGGGTGAGCAGTTCTTC.

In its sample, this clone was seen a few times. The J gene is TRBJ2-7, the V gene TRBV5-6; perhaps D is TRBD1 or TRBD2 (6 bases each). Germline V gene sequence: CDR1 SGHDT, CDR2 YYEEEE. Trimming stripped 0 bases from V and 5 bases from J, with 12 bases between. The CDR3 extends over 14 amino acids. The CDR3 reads CASSLAGAHHEQYF. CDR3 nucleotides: TGTGCCAGCAGCTTGGCGGGGGCCCACCACGAGCAGTACTTC.

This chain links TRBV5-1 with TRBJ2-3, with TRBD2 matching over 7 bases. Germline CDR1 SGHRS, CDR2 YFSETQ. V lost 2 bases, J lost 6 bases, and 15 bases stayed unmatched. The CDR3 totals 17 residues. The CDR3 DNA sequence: TGCGCCAGCAGCTTACGGGGGTTTGGCGGGAGTATGGATACGCAGTATTTT. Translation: CASSLRGFGGSMDTQYF.

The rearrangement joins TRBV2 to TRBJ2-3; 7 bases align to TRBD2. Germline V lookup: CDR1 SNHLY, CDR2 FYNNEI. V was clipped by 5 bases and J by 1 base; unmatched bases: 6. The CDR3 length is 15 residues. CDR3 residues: CASSPLLAGTDTQYF. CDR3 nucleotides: TGTGCCAGCAGTCCCCTGCTAGCGGGCACAGATACGCAGTATTTT.

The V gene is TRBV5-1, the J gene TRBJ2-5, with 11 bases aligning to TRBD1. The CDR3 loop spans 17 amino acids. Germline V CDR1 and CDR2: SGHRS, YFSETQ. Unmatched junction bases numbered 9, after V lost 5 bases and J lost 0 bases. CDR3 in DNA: TGCGCCAGCAGTCGGGGACAGGGGGGGTCGTACCAAGAGACCCAGTACTTC. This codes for CASSRGQGGSYQETQYF.

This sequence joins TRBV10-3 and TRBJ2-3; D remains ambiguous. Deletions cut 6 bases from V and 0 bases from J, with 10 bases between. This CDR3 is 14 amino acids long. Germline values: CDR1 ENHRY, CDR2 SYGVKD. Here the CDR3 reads CAIRSSSSTDTQYF. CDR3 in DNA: TGTGCCATCAGGAGCAGCTCTAGCACAGATACGCAGTATTTT.

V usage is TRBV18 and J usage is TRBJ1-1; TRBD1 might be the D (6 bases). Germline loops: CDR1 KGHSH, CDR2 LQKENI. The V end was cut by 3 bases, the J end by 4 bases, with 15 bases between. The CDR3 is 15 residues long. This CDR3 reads CASSPREGGSTEAFF. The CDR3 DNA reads TGTGCCAGCTCACCCCGGGAGGGGGGATCCACTGAAGCTTTCTTT.

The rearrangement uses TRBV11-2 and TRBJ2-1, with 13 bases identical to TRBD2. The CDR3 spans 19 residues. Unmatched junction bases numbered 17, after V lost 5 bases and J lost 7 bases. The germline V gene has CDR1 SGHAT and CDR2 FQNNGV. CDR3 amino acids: CASSMWTSGRIPSRNEQFF. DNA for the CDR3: TGTGCCAGCAGCATGTGGACTAGCGGGAGAATACCCAGTAGGAATGAGCAGTTCTTC.

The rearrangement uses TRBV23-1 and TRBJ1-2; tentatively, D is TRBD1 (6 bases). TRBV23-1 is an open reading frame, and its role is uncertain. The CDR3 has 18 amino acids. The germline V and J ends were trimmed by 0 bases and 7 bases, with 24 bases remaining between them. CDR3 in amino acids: CASSQSGAGQPDRGGYTF. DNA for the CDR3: TGCGCCAGCAGTCAATCGGGGGCCGGACAGCCCGACCGGGGTGGCTACACCTTC.

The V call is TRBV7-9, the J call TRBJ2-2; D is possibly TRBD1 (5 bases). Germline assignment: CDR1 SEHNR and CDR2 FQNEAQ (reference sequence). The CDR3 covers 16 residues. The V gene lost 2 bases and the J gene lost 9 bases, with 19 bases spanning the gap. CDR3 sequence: CASSLFQGDAVRELFF. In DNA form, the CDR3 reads TGTGCCAGCAGCTTATTTCAGGGCGACGCGGTCCGGGAGCTGTTTTTT.

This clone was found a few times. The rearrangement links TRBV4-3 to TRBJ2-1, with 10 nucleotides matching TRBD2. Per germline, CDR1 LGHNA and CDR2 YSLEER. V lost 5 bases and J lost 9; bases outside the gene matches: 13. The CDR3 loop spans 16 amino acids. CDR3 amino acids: CASSELAGREDGEQFF. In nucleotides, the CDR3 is TGCGCCAGCAGCGAACTAGCGGGAAGGGAGGATGGTGAGCAGTTCTTC.

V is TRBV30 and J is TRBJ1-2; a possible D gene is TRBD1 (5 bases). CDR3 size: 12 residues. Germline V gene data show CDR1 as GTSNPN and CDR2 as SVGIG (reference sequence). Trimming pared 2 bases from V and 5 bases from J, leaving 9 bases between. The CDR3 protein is CAWSTDSYGYTF. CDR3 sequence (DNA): TGTGCCTGGAGTACCGACAGTTATGGCTACACCTTC.